These 10 T cell receptor beta chains share one sample of origin, sequenced in a study of T-cell reconstitution after alpha-beta-depleted transplantation in children. Unique molecular identifiers were incorporated when the TCRbeta library was constructed. TCRdb re-derived calls from the PCR reads in MiXCR, one entry per CDR3 protein. The data hold roughly 670,000 distinct CDR3 sequences, with around 13% observed a single time. Sequenced here: PBMCs, sampled before TCRalphabeta/CD19-depleted stem cell transplant. These receptors all come from a girl aged 2-10 years with congenital amegakaryocytic thrombocytopenia, due to receive a stem cell transplant.

The J gene is TRBJ1-5, the V gene TRBV7-9; no definite D call. The CDR3 covers 17 residues. The germline V gene encodes CDR1 SEHNR and CDR2 FQNEAQ (reference sequence). Between the trimmed V and J ends, which lost 8 bases and 1 base, there was a span of 21 bases. The CDR3 sequence: CASRVRVTARSNQPQHF. The DNA for the CDR3 is TGTGCCAGCCGAGTGCGCGTAACGGCTAGGAGCAATCAGCCCCAGCATTTT.

The chain is built from TRBV5-1 and TRBJ2-3; D is possibly TRBD1 (6 bases). The CDR3 is 16 amino acids. Germline V gene lookup returns CDR1 SGHRS and CDR2 YFSETQ. V dropped 0 bases and J dropped 2 bases, with 13 bases sitting between them. The chain's CDR3 is CASSLGSQGTTDTQYF. The CDR3 nucleotides read TGCGCCAGCAGCTTGGGGTCCCAGGGGACCACAGATACGCAGTATTTT.

This clonotype showed up many times. V and J are TRBV10-2 and TRBJ2-7, with 11 bases identical to TRBD2. With 6 bases clipped from V and 3 bases from J, the junction kept 10 bases outside the gene matches. The CDR3 has 16 amino acids. Germline CDR1 is WSHSY and CDR2 is SAAADI. The CDR3 DNA follows: TGCGCCAGCAGGACCCATACTAGCGGGAGTGACTACGAGCAGTACTTC. This codes for CASRTHTSGSDYEQYF.

This clonotype was seen many times. The V gene is TRBV29-1, the J gene TRBJ1-1; D is ambiguous. V was trimmed by 7 bases and J by 1 base, leaving 7 bases between them. Germline loops: CDR1 SQVTM, CDR2 ANQGSEA. The CDR3 is made up of 11 amino acids. DNA for the CDR3: TGCAGCGAGGCAACGAACACTGAAGCTTTCTTT. It translates to CSEATNTEAFF.

The J gene is TRBJ2-7, the V gene TRBV4-1; D not certain. Deletions cut 1 base from V and 3 bases from J, with 13 bases between. The germline V gene encodes CDR1 MGHRA and CDR2 YSYEKL. This CDR3 has 15 residues. The DNA for the CDR3 is TGCGCCAGCAGCCAAGGAGAAGTACCTAACTACGAGCAGTACTTC. Translation gives CASSQGEVPNYEQYF.

The genes are TRBV5-6 and TRBJ2-3, with TRBD1 identical over 8 bases. The junction had 11 bases not matched to a gene; V was cut back by 6 bases and J by 2 bases. This CDR3 is 16 amino acids long. Germline-derived CDR1 and CDR2 are SGHDT and YYEEEE. DNA for the CDR3: TGTGCCAGCACCCAAATGGGACAGGATCCCACAGATACGCAGTATTTT. Amino acid sequence: CASTQMGQDPTDTQYF. The entire variable domain, with the rest obtained from reference TRBV5-6 and TRBJ2-3, is as follows: DAGVTQSPTHLIKTRGQQVTLRCSPKSGHDTVSWYQQALGQGPQFIFQYYEEEERQRGNFPDRFSGHQFPNYSSELNVNALLLGDSALYLCASTQMGQDPTDTQYFGPGTRLTVL.

This clonotype showed up many times. The DNA of the CDR3 is TGTGCCAGCAGTTCCTCGGACACGCCGACCTTCTATGGCTACACCTTC. This sequence encodes CASSSSDTPTFYGYTF. The chain is built from TRBV27 and TRBJ1-2; D is perhaps TRBD1 (5 bases). Germline V lookup: CDR1 MNHEY, CDR2 SMNVEV (reference sequence). V was cut by 4 bases and J by 4 bases, with 19 bases left in between. The CDR3 loop spans 16 amino acids.

The chain has TRBV12-3 or TRBV12-4 and TRBJ2-1; 7 bases line up with TRBD2. The CDR3 consists of 16 residues. Unmatched junction bases numbered 10, after V lost 6 bases and J lost 2 bases. Written as DNA, the CDR3 is TGTGCCAGCAGAAGGGCGGGAGCGGGCCCCTACAATGAGCAGTTCTTC. It yields the protein CASRRAGAGPYNEQFF.

The gene calls are TRBV29-1 and TRBJ2-7; TRBD1 is a possible D gene (6 bases). The germline V gene encodes CDR1 SQVTM and CDR2 ANQGSEA. The V and J ends lost 2 bases and 3 bases respectively, with 11 bases between them. The CDR3 has 13 amino acids. The CDR3 DNA reads TGCAGCGTTGAAAACCCACAGGGCTACGAGCAGTACTTC. Protein: CSVENPQGYEQYF.

This clonotype was recorded many times. The genes are TRBV12-3 or TRBV12-4 and TRBJ2-7; either TRBD1 or TRBD2 may supply D (6 bases each). The CDR3 covers 18 residues. V lost 3 bases and J lost 2, with 23 bases in between. CDR3 sequence (DNA): TGTGCCAGCAGTTTCCGGTCCCTTGGGGGGCAAAGGACCTACGAGCAGTACTTC. As protein: CASSFRSLGGQRTYEQYF.